This record looks at one T cell receptor beta chain sequence and its context. Its antigen is as yet unknown. The data derive from a study of molecular identifiers for immune sequencing clone quantification. From the PCR reads, TCRdb called clonotypes with MiXCR, one entry per CDR3 protein. Of about 500,000 distinct CDR3 sequences in the sample, around 21% were seen once. The CDR3 length is 12 residues. Germline V gives CDR1 MNHNS, CDR2 SASEGT. V was shortened by 2 bases and J by 9 bases, with 10 bases between the two germline ends. Study results and caveats: Investigators reportedly could detect spiked Jurkat TCR RNA from one cell among about a million naive cells.

The sequencing input was naive CD8+ T cells from blood, with Jurkat cell RNA spiked in. Subset here: FACS-sorted CD8+CD4-CCR7+CD45RA+ naive T cells. This receptor was taken from a human donor in good health. Some libraries in this study had Jurkat cell RNA spiked in. The V and J genes are TRBV6-1 and TRBJ1-1, with D unclear. The CDR3 coding sequence is TGTGCCAGCAGTGAATACGGGTACAAAGCTTTCTTT. Amino acid sequence: CASSEYGYKAFF.